The clone carrying this T cell receptor beta chain was detected only once. Germline V gene data show CDR1 as MNHNS and CDR2 as SASEGT. With 1 base clipped from V and 3 bases from J, the junction kept 1 base outside the gene matches. This CDR3 is built from 15 residues. Everyone who donated was a Caucasian adult who lived in Nashville, Tennessee. This sample was included in a study of shared clonotypes between healthy human individuals. Method: immunoSEQ multiplex PCR; TCRdb's copy keeps in-frame clones and lacks some. The sample lists 2 million to 2.5 million clones; around 93% were seen once. The sequence was obtained from a man in his late teens or twenties in good health. Some clones in this sample may be carry-over from other donors' samples. Sample: naive CD4+ T cells from PBMCs. Subset indicated: CD45RA+ positively selected. The chain uses TRBV6-1 and TRBJ1-5; 9 bases map to TRBD1. This CDR3 is CASSEGTGVNQPQHF. The CDR3 bases are TGTGCCAGCAGTGAAGGGACAGGGGTCAATCAGCCCCAGCATTTT.